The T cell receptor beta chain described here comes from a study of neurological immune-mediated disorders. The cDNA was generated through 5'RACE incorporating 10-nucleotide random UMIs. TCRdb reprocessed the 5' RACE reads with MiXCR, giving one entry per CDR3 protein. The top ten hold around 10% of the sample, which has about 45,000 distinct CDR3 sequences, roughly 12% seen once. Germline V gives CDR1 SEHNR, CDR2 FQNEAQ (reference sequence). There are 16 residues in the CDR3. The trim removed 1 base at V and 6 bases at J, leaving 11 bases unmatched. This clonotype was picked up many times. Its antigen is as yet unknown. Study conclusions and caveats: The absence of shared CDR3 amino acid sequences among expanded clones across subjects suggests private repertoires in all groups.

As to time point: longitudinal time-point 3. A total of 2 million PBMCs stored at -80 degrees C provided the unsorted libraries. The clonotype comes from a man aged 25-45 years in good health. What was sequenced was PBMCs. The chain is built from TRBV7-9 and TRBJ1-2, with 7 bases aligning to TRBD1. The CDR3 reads CASSLVVLTGMDGYTF. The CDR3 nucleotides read TGTGCCAGCAGCTTAGTAGTGTTGACAGGGATGGATGGCTACACCTTC.